Below, 18 T cell receptor beta chains from the same sample are listed, as sequenced in a study of T cell repertoires in cytomegalovirus infection. TCRdb fed the reads into MiXCR, producing one record per CDR3 protein. Of fewer than 550,000 distinct CDR3 sequences in the sample, about 10% were seen once. Sequencing was done on a sample of PBMCs. These receptors were taken from a human donor in good health (CMV status not recorded). Some clones in this sample may be carry-over from other donors' samples.

The sample holds many counts of this clonotype. CDR3 DNA sequence: TGTGCCAGCAGCCAAAGCGGGAGCCACGAGCAGTACTTC. It codes for CASSQSGSHEQYF. The rearrangement uses TRBV3-1 and TRBJ2-7; 8 nucleotides line up with TRBD2. The CDR3 has 13 amino acids. J gave up 5 bases and V 2 bases, and 2 bases lay outside the gene matches. Germline-derived CDR1 and CDR2 are LGHDT and YNNKEL (reference sequence).

This clonotype turned up a few times. A junction end diverges from the germline sequence, so it may reflect a read error. The chain recombines TRBV28 with TRBJ1-1, with 8 bases that match TRBD1. Germline-derived CDR1 and CDR2 are MDHEN and SYDVKM. The CDR3 contains 14 residues. The CDR3 DNA is TGTGCCAGCAGTTCCGGACAGGGAAGAACTGAAGCCTTCTTT. Protein: CASSSGQGRTEAFF.

This clonotype appeared many times. This chain joins TRBV12-3 or TRBV12-4 and TRBJ1-5; 9 nucleotides align to TRBD1. V was clipped by 6 bases and J by 2 bases; unmatched bases: 2. The CDR3 has 14 residues. The CDR3 reads CASRGQGRNQPQHF. CDR3 nucleotide sequence: TGTGCCAGCAGGGGACAGGGACGCAATCAGCCCCAGCATTTT.

This clonotype was counted many times. The chain couples TRBV7-2 to TRBJ2-7, with unresolved D. Germline V gene lookup returns CDR1 SGHTA and CDR2 FQGNSA. The CDR3 totals 13 residues. The V gene lost 4 bases and the J gene lost 1 base, with 8 bases spanning the gap. Here the CDR3 DNA reads TGTGCCAGCAGCTATGGACGGTCCTACGAGCAGTACTTC. Its translation is CASSYGRSYEQYF.

As concerns this clonotype: A much larger clonotype is one base distant, so this may be a read error. This chain joins TRBV5-1 and TRBJ1-2; D perhaps matches TRBD1 (5 bases). V lost 2 bases to trimming and J lost 7 bases, with 12 bases between them. CDR3 length: 13 amino acids. From germline, CDR1 is SGHRS and CDR2 YFSETQ. The CDR3 DNA reads as TGCGCCAGCAGCTTCGCACAGGCAGGTGGCTACACCTTC. Translated: CASSFAQAGGYTF.

This clonotype was picked up many times. Germline is not matched at one junction end, which may reflect a read error. The rearrangement joins TRBV5-1 to TRBJ2-2; D unclear. Germline lookup yields CDR1 SGHRS and CDR2 YFSETQ. The CDR3 extends over 13 amino acids. In DNA form, the CDR3 reads TGTGCCAGCAGCTTAGAAGGCACCGGGGAGCTGTTTTTT. It codes for CASSLEGTGELFF.

This clonotype was recorded a few times. The chain uses TRBV7-9 and TRBJ2-3; D gene uncertain. The germline V gene encodes CDR1 SEHNR and CDR2 FQNEAQ (reference sequence). Trimming removed 2 bases at V and 6 bases at J, with 15 bases between. The CDR3 length is 15 residues. The CDR3 nucleotides read TGTGCCAGCAGCTTAAAGGCGACCCCTGGTGATACGCAGTATTTT. This gives the protein CASSLKATPGDTQYF. The whole variable domain, remainder taken from reference TRBV7-9 and TRBJ2-3, is DTGVSQNPRHKITKRGQNVTFRCDPISEHNRLYWYRQTLGQGPEFLTYFQNEAQLEKSRLLSDRFSAERPKGSFSTLEIQRTEQGDSAMYLCASSLKATPGDTQYFGPGTRLTVL.

This clonotype appeared many times. V and J are TRBV10-3 and TRBJ2-5, with D possibly TRBD2 on 5 matching bases. There are 14 residues in the CDR3. CDR1 and CDR2 (germline): ENHRY, SYGVKD. V was trimmed by 2 bases and J by 0 bases, leaving 7 bases between them. The CDR3 spells CAISEGGHQETQYF. The CDR3 region has the DNA TGTGCCATCAGTGAGGGAGGCCACCAAGAGACCCAGTACTTC.

In its sample, this clonotype was seen many times. The chain uses TRBV7-2 and TRBJ1-6, with D hard to call. Trimming took off 5 bases at V and 10 bases at J, with 6 bases between the two ends. Germline CDR1 SGHTA, CDR2 FQGNSA. CDR3 length equals 11 residues. The CDR3 here is CASSLQSPLHF. CDR3 DNA sequence: TGTGCCAGCAGCCTGCAGTCACCCCTCCACTTT.

The chain couples TRBV29-1 to TRBJ2-1; no definite D call. The germline CDR1 and CDR2 sequences are SQVTM and ANQGSEA. With 0 bases removed from V and 5 bases from J, the gap between germline ends came to 14 bases. The CDR3 contains 15 residues. CDR3 sequence reads: CSVEDLGRRNNEQFF. The CDR3 bases are TGCAGCGTTGAAGATTTAGGACGAAGAAACAATGAGCAGTTCTTC.

This clonotype was detected ten times or more. The V call is TRBV27, the J call TRBJ2-7; TRBD1 agrees at 7 bases. Trimming at V came to 8 bases and at J to 6 bases, leaving 4 bases not matched to a gene. CDR1 is MNHEY and CDR2 is SMNVEV in the germline V gene (reference sequence). This CDR3 contains 11 residues. The CDR3 bases are TGTGCCAGCGGAACAGGGGTCGAGCAGTACTTC. This sequence encodes CASGTGVEQYF.

This chain connects TRBV29-1 to TRBJ1-2; D gene ambiguous. Trimming pared 8 bases from V and 4 bases from J, leaving 11 bases between. In germline, CDR1 is SQVTM, CDR2 ANQGSEA. The CDR3 totals 11 residues. For the CDR3, the DNA is TGCAGCTTCGGCGGAGGCTATGGCTACACCTTC. Its protein is CSFGGGYGYTF.

This clonotype was counted many times. The chain has TRBV7-2 and TRBJ2-4; D ambiguous. Trimming cost V 2 bases and J 4 bases, with 9 bases left between them. This CDR3 is built from 14 residues. The germline gives CDR1 SGHTA, CDR2 FQGNSA. The CDR3 region is CASSLLGWKNIQYF. The CDR3, as DNA: TGTGCCAGCAGCTTATTGGGCTGGAAAAACATTCAGTACTTC.

The table lists this clonotype with many counts. The chain employs TRBV14 and TRBJ2-1; 9 bases match TRBD2. Germline V gene lookup returns CDR1 SGHDN and CDR2 FVKESK. With 3 bases clipped from V and 9 bases from J, the junction kept 9 bases outside the gene matches. CDR3 length equals 15 residues. The DNA of the CDR3 is TGTGCCAGCAGCCAGGCGGGACTAGCATGGGGTGAGCAGTTCTTC. Translation gives CASSQAGLAWGEQFF.

This clonotype occurred many times. The V and J genes are TRBV7-6 and TRBJ1-1, with a weak D call TRBD1 (6 bases). Germline loops: CDR1 SGHVS, CDR2 FNYEAQ. This CDR3 has 15 residues. V dropped 1 base and J dropped 4 bases, with 13 bases sitting between them. The CDR3 region has the DNA TGTGCCAGCAGCTTAGGACCCGGGACAAGCACTGAAGCTTTCTTT. This encodes CASSLGPGTSTEAFF.

This clonotype has at least ten counts. This sequence joins TRBV2 and TRBJ2-2; D gene uncertain. Germline V gene sequence: CDR1 SNHLY, CDR2 FYNNEI. CDR3 length equals 16 residues. V lost 3 bases, J lost 1 base, and 12 bases lay in between. This CDR3 is CASSDRLYLNTGELFF. The DNA of the CDR3 is TGTGCCAGCAGTGATCGTCTCTACTTGAACACCGGGGAGCTGTTTTTT.

This clonotype was recorded many times. This sequence joins TRBV20-1 and TRBJ2-3; possibly TRBD1 for D (5 bases). The CDR3 has 15 residues. V dropped 1 base and J dropped 2 bases, with 13 bases sitting between them. Per germline, CDR1 DFQATT and CDR2 SNEGSKA (reference sequence). As DNA, the CDR3 is TGCAGTGCTAGAGTTTGGGGCGGATTCACAGATACGCAGTATTTT. This sequence encodes CSARVWGGFTDTQYF.

This clonotype appeared many times. The rearrangement uses TRBV7-2 and TRBJ1-1, with D hard to call. In germline, CDR1 is SGHTA, CDR2 FQGNSA. This CDR3 contains 16 residues. V shed 3 bases and J shed 8 bases, with 22 bases lying between them. The CDR3 loop reads CASSFPPQIGRVEAFF. The CDR3 DNA sequence: TGTGCCAGCAGCTTTCCACCTCAAATTGGACGGGTAGAAGCTTTCTTT.